The 27 T cell receptor beta chains below all came from one sample that was sequenced in a study of blood T cell repertoires in COVID-19. Data came from immunoSEQ multiplex PCR; TCRdb stores just in-frame clones and leaves some out. The data show 380,000 or so clones, with around 90% seen just once and about 2.1% held by the top ten. Sequencing was carried out using PBMCs or T cells enriched from blood (not recorded which). The receptor set was obtained from a woman aged 40-49 years with acute COVID-19.

The chain combines TRBV27 with TRBJ1-1; D not resolved. V was cut by 6 bases and J by 3 bases, with 11 bases left in between. Germline CDR1 MNHEY, CDR2 SMNVEV (reference sequence). This CDR3 has 13 residues. The CDR3 loop is CASSTPSDTEAFF. For the CDR3, the DNA is TGTGCCAGCAGCACCCCATCGGACACTGAAGCTTTCTTT.

The gene calls are TRBV9 and TRBJ2-5; D possibly corresponds to TRBD1 (6 bases). CDR1 and CDR2 (germline): SGDLS, YYNGEE. The CDR3 runs 14 residues. V was shortened by 1 base and J by 5 bases, with 12 bases between the two germline ends. CDR3 coding DNA: TGTGCCAGCAGCGTAATGGGACAATGGGAGACCCAGTACTTC. Translated, it gives CASSVMGQWETQYF.

DNA for the CDR3: TGCAGCGTTGAAGATACAGGGGGGGTAGGTCAGCCCCAGCATTTT. It specifies CSVEDTGGVGQPQHF. The chain couples TRBV29-1 to TRBJ1-5, with 8 bases identical to TRBD1. CDR3 length equals 15 residues. Germline trimming cut 0 bases from V and 6 bases from J; bases unmatched to any gene: 7. Germline CDR1 reads SQVTM; CDR2 reads ANQGSEA.

This chain uses TRBV5-1 with TRBJ2-3; D unclear. CDR3 length equals 14 residues. CDR1 is SGHRS, CDR2 YFSETQ, per germline. Trimming took 7 bases from V and 2 from J, leaving 14 bases between them. CDR3 loop: CASCPGPTTDTQYF. The CDR3 bases are TGCGCCAGCTGCCCGGGTCCTACCACAGATACGCAGTATTTT.

The chain recombines TRBV27 with TRBJ1-1; D might be TRBD1 (6 bases). V was pared by 6 bases and J by 2 bases, with 19 bases between. CDR3 size: 16 residues. Germline CDR1 and CDR2: MNHEY and SMNVEV (reference sequence). The chain's CDR3 is CASRPDGGALNTEAFF. CDR3 nucleotides: TGTGCCAGCAGACCTGACGGGGGGGCACTTAACACTGAAGCTTTCTTT.

The chain couples TRBV19 to TRBJ1-5; 10 bases are shared with TRBD1. The V gene's germline CDR1 is LNHDA and CDR2 SQIVND (reference sequence). The CDR3 covers 15 residues. The V gene end was trimmed by 4 bases and the J gene end by 5 bases; junction bases not matched to a gene: 5. The CDR3 DNA is TGTGCCAGTAGTAACCCCGGGACAGGGGATCAGCCCCAGCATTTT. This sequence encodes CASSNPGTGDQPQHF. The complete variable domain, with remaining parts taken from reference TRBV19 and TRBJ1-5, reads DGGITQSPKYLFRKEGQNVTLSCEQNLNHDAMYWYRQDPGQGLRLIYYSQIVNDFQKGDIAEGYSVSREKKESFPLTVTSAQKNPTAFYLCASSNPGTGDQPQHFGDGTRLSIL.

The V gene is TRBV21-1, the J gene TRBJ1-5; the tabulated D call, TRBD1, remains unverified against the DNA. TRBV21-1 is termed a pseudogene. The CDR3 runs to 19 residues. The CDR3 spells CASIAARQGDILGNQPQHF. In DNA, the CDR3 is TGTGCCAGCATCGCCGCCAGACAGGGGGATATACTTGGCAATCAGCCCCAGCATTTT.

This chain links TRBV29-1 with TRBJ1-1; TRBD1 matches at 7 bases. V shed 4 bases and J 0 bases; nucleotides not matched to a gene: 8. The germline V gene encodes CDR1 SQVTM and CDR2 ANQGSEA. The CDR3 is 15 residues long. CDR3 protein: CSVAQGLGMNTEAFF. For the CDR3, the DNA is TGCAGCGTTGCACAGGGGCTGGGGATGAACACTGAAGCTTTCTTT.

The V call is TRBV11-3, the J call TRBJ2-7; tentatively, D is TRBD1 (5 bases). The V and J ends lost 5 bases and 7 bases respectively, with 18 bases between them. CDR3 length: 14 amino acids. In germline, CDR1 is SGHNT, CDR2 YENEEA. The CDR3 region is CASSPGWTPGEQYF. The CDR3 coding sequence is TGTGCCAGCAGCCCAGGATGGACGCCAGGGGAGCAGTACTTC. The whole variable domain, remainder taken from reference TRBV11-3 and TRBJ2-7, is EAGVVQSPRYKIIEKKQPVAFWCNPISGHNTLYWYLQNLGQGPELLIRYENEEAVDDSQLPKDRFSAERLKGVDSTLKIQPAELGDSAVYLCASSPGWTPGEQYFGPGTRLTVT.

CDR3 bases: TGTGCCAGCAGCCTCGACTCCGAAAAACTGTTTTTT. It is translated as CASSLDSEKLFF. The rearrangement links TRBV3-1 (or the pseudogene TRBV3-2) to TRBJ1-4, with D unclear. The germline gives CDR1 LGHDT, CDR2 YNNKEL (reference sequence). This CDR3 is built from 12 residues. Trimming shortened V by 4 bases and J by 8 bases, and 8 bases separated the two germline ends.

The V gene is TRBV18, the J gene TRBJ1-5, with a possible D match to TRBD1 (5 bases). The CDR3 contains 15 residues. Deletions cut 3 bases from V and 0 bases from J, with 9 bases between. Germline lookup yields CDR1 KGHSH and CDR2 LQKENI. The CDR3 is CASSPGHGSNQPQHF. As DNA, the CDR3 is TGTGCCAGCTCACCTGGACACGGTAGCAATCAGCCCCAGCATTTT. Using reference TRBV18 and TRBJ1-5 for the parts outside the CDR3, the full variable domain is NAGVMQNPRHLVRRRGQEARLRCSPMKGHSHVYWYRQLPEEGLKFMVYLQKENIIDESGMPKERFSAEFPKEGPSILRIQQVVRGDSAAYFCASSPGHGSNQPQHFGDGTRLSIL.

The table lists this clone with a few counts. V usage is TRBV20-1 and J usage is TRBJ2-5; possibly TRBD1 for D (5 bases). CDR1 and CDR2 from the germline V gene are DFQATT and SNEGSKA (reference sequence). Trimming stripped 3 bases from V and 4 bases from J, with 15 bases between. The CDR3 contains 14 residues. The CDR3 is CSASLMGRIETQYF. For the CDR3, the DNA is TGCAGTGCTAGTTTGATGGGGCGGATAGAGACCCAGTACTTC.

The chain is built from TRBV7-9 and TRBJ1-2, with 8 bases identical to TRBD1. Germline CDR1 and CDR2: SEHNR and FQNEAQ (reference sequence). J lost 2 bases, V lost 1 base, and 3 bases had no gene match. The CDR3 covers 15 residues. CDR3: CASSLVQGANYGYTF. For the CDR3, the DNA is TGTGCCAGCAGCTTAGTTCAGGGGGCAAACTATGGCTACACCTTC.

V usage is TRBV11-2 and J usage is TRBJ2-6; D not certain. This CDR3 spans 15 amino acids. Germline loops: CDR1 SGHAT, CDR2 FQNNGV. V shed 2 bases and J shed 0 bases, with 5 bases lying between them. CDR3 in DNA: TGTGCCAGCAGCTTAACAACCTCTGGGGCCAACGTCCTGACTTTC. Its protein is CASSLTTSGANVLTF.

As concerns this clone: The same CDR3 can be traced to other DNA sequences in this sample. This chain joins TRBV3-1 (or the pseudogene TRBV3-2) and TRBJ2-3; D uncertain. Per germline, CDR1 LGHDT and CDR2 YNNKEL (reference sequence). Trimming stripped 3 bases from V and 1 base from J, with 5 bases between. CDR3 length: 13 amino acids. The CDR3 here is CASSHRGTDTQYF. The CDR3 coding sequence is TGTGCCAGCAGCCACCGAGGCACAGATACGCAGTATTTT.

V and J are TRBV14 and TRBJ2-1, with 9 bases fitting TRBD2. The length of the CDR3 is 17 residues. The trim removed 4 bases at V and 4 bases at J, leaving 11 bases unmatched. The germline gives CDR1 SGHDN, CDR2 FVKESK. The chain's CDR3 is CASSPRESGGPYNEQFF. CDR3 coding DNA: TGTGCCAGCAGCCCCCGGGAAAGCGGGGGGCCTTACAATGAGCAGTTCTTC.

This clone appeared a single time. V is TRBV5-1 and J is TRBJ2-7, with 7 bases that match TRBD2. Germline values: CDR1 SGHRS, CDR2 YFSETQ. The CDR3 spans 14 residues. Trimming at V came to 2 bases and at J to 4 bases, leaving 6 bases not matched to a gene. CDR3 protein: CASSFGPRGYEQYF. The DNA of the CDR3 is TGCGCCAGCAGCTTTGGGCCGCGGGGGTACGAGCAGTACTTC.

The chain joins TRBV24-1 to TRBJ2-7, with D possibly TRBD1 on 6 matching bases. V was shortened by 9 bases and J by 2 bases, with 16 bases between the two germline ends. The CDR3 sequence is 14 residues long. The germline V gene has CDR1 KGHDR and CDR2 SFDVKD. CDR3 region: CATGSQGPTYEQYF. DNA for the CDR3: TGTGCCACCGGTAGTCAGGGGCCAACCTACGAGCAGTACTTC.

V gene TRBV18 combines with J gene TRBJ1-4, with D perhaps matching TRBD1 (5 bases). The CDR3 contains 16 residues. V lost 2 bases and J 3 bases, leaving 13 bases between the germline ends. CDR1 and CDR2 (germline): KGHSH, LQKENI. The CDR3 region is CASSPSGGAANEKLFF. For the CDR3, the DNA is TGTGCCAGCTCACCATCCGGAGGGGCAGCTAATGAAAAACTGTTTTTT.

The rearrangement uses TRBV20-1 and TRBJ2-3; 11 bases are shared with TRBD2. The CDR3 sequence is 15 residues long. Germline-derived CDR1 and CDR2 are DFQATT and SNEGSKA (reference sequence). The V segment lost 3 bases and the J segment 7 bases; nucleotides outside the gene matches: 9. The CDR3: CSASLGSGGANTQYF. Here the CDR3 DNA reads TGCAGTGCTAGTCTAGGTAGCGGGGGGGCGAATACGCAGTATTTT.

The chain links TRBV19 to TRBJ1-1; TRBD1 aligns across 9 bases. Germline CDR1 LNHDA, CDR2 SQIVND (reference sequence). The CDR3 consists of 12 residues. The V segment lost 5 bases and the J segment 10 bases; nucleotides outside the gene matches: 5. Written as DNA, the CDR3 is TGTGCCAGTAGTCCCAACAGGGGGCCAGCTTTCTTT. Translation gives CASSPNRGPAFF.

This clone has just a few counts. This chain joins TRBV28 and TRBJ2-7, with a possible D match to TRBD2 (7 bases). V was shortened by 5 bases and J by 2 bases, with 16 bases between the two germline ends. CDR1 and CDR2 from the germline V gene are MDHEN and SYDVKM. CDR3 length: 15 residues. CDR3 residues: CASSPPRGQPYEQYF. As DNA, the CDR3 is TGTGCCAGCAGTCCCCCGCGGGGGCAGCCCTACGAGCAGTACTTC.

The rearrangement joins TRBV4-1 to TRBJ1-6, with D maybe TRBD1 (5 bases). Germline CDR1 and CDR2: MGHRA and YSYEKL. V lost 1 base to trimming and J lost 9 bases, with 10 bases between them. CDR3 length: 14 residues. CDR3 region: CASSQAGSASPLHF. As DNA, the CDR3 is TGCGCCAGCAGCCAAGCAGGGTCGGCTTCACCCCTCCACTTT.

This chain joins TRBV9 and TRBJ2-3, with D possibly being TRBD2 (6 bases). CDR3 length equals 13 residues. V lost 4 bases, J lost 8 bases, and 14 bases lay in between. Germline V gene data show CDR1 as SGDLS and CDR2 as YYNGEE. CDR3 sequence reads: CASSPPEGATQYF. Here the CDR3 DNA reads TGTGCCAGCAGCCCCCCGGAGGGTGCTACGCAGTATTTT.

The chain employs TRBV15 and TRBJ1-1; 10 bases align to TRBD1. The V gene's germline CDR1 is LNHNV and CDR2 YYDKDF (reference sequence). CDR3 size: 12 residues. V was pared by 1 base and J by 11 bases, with 1 base of the junction left unmatched. Written as DNA, the CDR3 is TGTGCCACCAGCAGAGGGGACAGGGGTGCTTTCTTT. This translates into CATSRGDRGAFF.

The genes are TRBV13 and TRBJ2-7, with 10 bases lining up with TRBD1. Germline loops: CDR1 PRHDT, CDR2 FYEKMQ (reference sequence). The V segment lost 5 bases and the J segment 3 bases; nucleotides outside the gene matches: 7. The CDR3 has 15 amino acids. This chain's CDR3 is CASSTPGQGIYEQYF. The CDR3 DNA follows: TGTGCCAGCAGCACACCGGGACAGGGGATCTACGAGCAGTACTTC.

V is TRBV19 and J is TRBJ1-1, with TRBD1 as a possible D gene (6 bases). The ends were cut back, 1 base at V and 2 bases at J, with 11 bases in the middle. The CDR3 is 15 residues long. The germline CDR1 and CDR2 sequences are LNHDA and SQIVND (reference sequence). The CDR3: CASSIGGGANTEAFF. The CDR3 DNA is TGTGCCAGTAGTATAGGCGGGGGGGCTAACACTGAAGCTTTCTTT.